This passage covers 5 T cell receptor beta chains from one sample sequenced in a study of molecular identifiers for immune sequencing clone quantification. TCRdb analysed the PCR reads with MiXCR anew, one entry per CDR3 protein. The repertoire includes about 640,000 distinct CDR3 sequences, about 20% of them detected once, and 0.85% to 0.9% sits in the top ten. The sequenced sample consisted of naive CD8+ T cells from blood, with Jurkat cell RNA spiked in. Subset defined: FACS-sorted CD8+CD4-CCR7+CD45RA+ naive T cells. These receptors all stem from a human donor in good health. Some libraries in this study had Jurkat cell RNA spiked in.

On this clonotype itself: Compared with germline, one end of the junction differs, possibly owing to a read error. The CDR3: CASGQDWLQGRERLFF. The CDR3 DNA is TGCGCCAGCGGCCAAGATTGGCTGCAGGGGCGGGAAAGACTGTTTTTT. The V and J genes are TRBV4-3 and TRBJ1-4, with D perhaps matching TRBD1 (6 bases). CDR3 size: 16 residues. Germline V CDR1 and CDR2: LGHNA, YSLEER.

This clonotype was picked up many times. The chain couples TRBV2 to TRBJ2-2; D is perhaps TRBD1 or TRBD2 (5 bases each). Germline-derived CDR1 and CDR2 are SNHLY and FYNNEI. The CDR3 is 18 residues long. V lost 0 bases, J lost 3 bases, and 17 bases lay in between. The CDR3 here is CASSEAGRREAYTGELFF. CDR3 sequence (DNA): TGTGCCAGCAGTGAAGCGGGACGTCGTGAGGCGTACACCGGGGAGCTGTTTTTT.

Note on this clonotype: A much larger clone differs by one base, so this may be a read error. V gene TRBV20-1 combines with J gene TRBJ2-2, with TRBD1 identical over 10 bases. Germline V CDR1 and CDR2: DFQATT, SNEGSKA (reference sequence). This CDR3 is 16 amino acids long. V shed 6 bases and J 3 bases; nucleotides not matched to a gene: 10. The CDR3 DNA reads TGCAGTGCCAAAGATAGGGACAGGGGAGACACCGGGGAGCTGTTTTTT. It encodes CSAKDRDRGDTGELFF.

As regards this clonotype: A much larger clone differs from this one at a single base, so this may be a read error. The V and J genes are TRBV7-9 and TRBJ1-6; D might be TRBD1 (5 bases). The CDR3 runs 16 residues. Germline lookup yields CDR1 SEHNR and CDR2 FQNEAQ (reference sequence). The V end was cut by 1 base, the J end by 9 bases, with 16 bases between. CDR3 amino acids: CASSLDTGVGGSPLHF. The DNA of the CDR3 is TGTGCCAGCAGCTTAGATACGGGGGTCGGCGGTTCACCCCTCCACTTT.

This clonotype was observed at least ten times. V and J are TRBV5-4 and TRBJ2-3; the match to TRBD2 covers 7 bases. CDR3 length equals 15 residues. The V gene end was trimmed by 2 bases and the J gene end by 0 bases; junction bases not matched to a gene: 3. Germline lookup yields CDR1 SGHNT and CDR2 YYREEE (reference sequence). This chain's CDR3 is CASSFGTISTDTQYF. The CDR3, as DNA: TGTGCCAGCAGCTTTGGGACTATCAGCACAGATACGCAGTATTTT.